This TCR beta chain was identified during a study of cytomegalovirus exposure and HLA in healthy donors. About the research overall: Later, an analysis reported that the roughly 120 validation repertoires had used the same platform as the approximately 660 first-cohort repertoires.

Points on this clone: Its antigen is still unknown.

The CDR3 loop spans 14 amino acids. Germline V gives CDR1 SGDLS, CDR2 YYNGEE. Trimming cost V 3 bases and J 0 bases, with 7 bases left between them. Study-wide results and limits: The listing of 150 to 200 TCR beta chains classed them as cytomegalovirus-associated. In vitro, three CMV-associated chains proved specific for CMV antigens.

The method was immunoSEQ multiplex PCR; TCRdb's version includes in-frame clones alone and lacks a portion of them. The top ten hold 4% to 4.5% of the sample, which has around 150,000 clones, approximately 89% seen once. Donors came from a validation cohort of over a hundred subjects, distinct from the first 666-subject cohort. The genes are TRBV9 and TRBJ1-5; no clear D. The clonotype was recovered from a man aged 18 to 30 in good health and CMV-seropositive. Sequenced sample: PBMCs. The CDR3 DNA reads as TGTGCCAGCAGCGACGGTTTTAGCAATCAGCCCCAGCATTTT. Translating gives CASSDGFSNQPQHF.